These 21 T cell receptor beta chains were sequenced from one sample in a study of cytomegalovirus exposure and HLA in healthy donors. Primers: 60 Vbeta forward and 13 Jbeta reverse. Assay: immunoSEQ multiplex PCR; the TCRdb copy retains only in-frame clones and omits some. The profile shows some 100,000 clones, around 74% of them singletons. Sequencing input: PBMCs. The receptors stem from a female donor in good health and CMV-seropositive.

The rearrangement joins TRBV11-2 to TRBJ2-3; a possible D gene is TRBD1 (5 bases). This CDR3 has 16 amino acids. V was pared by 0 bases and J by 2 bases, with 12 bases between. Germline V gives CDR1 SGHAT, CDR2 FQNNGV. In nucleotides, the CDR3 is TGTGCCAGCAGCTTAGATCGGAGCAGGGCCACAGATACGCAGTATTTT. Translating gives CASSLDRSRATDTQYF.

This clone was picked up one time. This sequence joins TRBV28 and TRBJ2-7, with 9 bases matching TRBD2. This CDR3 has 14 amino acids. The V and J ends lost 6 bases and 5 bases, in that order; junction bases with no gene match: 8. CDR1 is MDHEN, CDR2 SYDVKM, per germline. This chain's CDR3 is CASSSSGVGDEQYF. DNA of the CDR3: TGTGCCAGCAGCTCTAGCGGGGTGGGAGACGAGCAGTACTTC.

The V and J genes are TRBV9 and TRBJ2-2; D gene unclear. V lost 4 bases to trimming and J lost 7 bases, with 5 bases between them. The CDR3 spans 11 residues. From germline, CDR1 is SGDLS and CDR2 YYNGEE. The CDR3 protein is CASSPRGELFF. The CDR3 DNA reads as TGTGCCAGCAGCCCCCGCGGGGAGCTGTTTTTT.

The J gene is TRBJ2-6, the V gene TRBV9; weak D call: TRBD1 (5 bases). CDR1 and CDR2 (germline): SGDLS, YYNGEE. V lost 0 bases, J lost 4 bases, and 11 bases lay in between. The CDR3 extends over 16 amino acids. The CDR3 sequence: CASSVVAGFGANVLTF. The CDR3 DNA reads TGTGCCAGCAGCGTAGTAGCAGGGTTCGGGGCCAACGTCCTGACTTTC.

On this clone itself: A read error may produce the germline difference seen at one junction end. J is TRBJ1-5 and V is TRBV6-6; perhaps TRBD1 as D (5 bases). The CDR3 runs to 13 residues. CDR1 and CDR2 (germline): MNHNY, SVGAGI (reference sequence). CDR3 loop: CASSYSEGQRLNF. The CDR3 bases are TGTGCCAGCAGTTACTCGGAGGGGCAACGCCTGAATTTT.

Comment on this clone: Other DNA sequences in this sample translate to the same CDR3. The rearrangement links TRBV28 to TRBJ1-1; D is uncertain. V was shortened by 5 bases and J by 0 bases, with 4 bases between the two germline ends. In germline, CDR1 is MDHEN, CDR2 SYDVKM. The CDR3 sequence is 12 residues long. CDR3 amino acids: CASSLLNTEAFF. The CDR3 DNA reads as TGTGCCAGCAGTCTCCTGAACACTGAAGCTTTCTTT.

The V and J genes are TRBV11-2 and TRBJ1-5, with a possible D match to TRBD1 (5 bases). With 3 bases removed from V and 5 bases from J, the gap between germline ends came to 8 bases. Per germline, CDR1 SGHAT and CDR2 FQNNGV. The CDR3 loop spans 13 amino acids. The CDR3 nucleotides read TGTGCCAGCAGCTTCCGGGGGGATCAGCCCCAGCATTTT. Translation: CASSFRGDQPQHF.

V gene TRBV30 combines with J gene TRBJ1-1; the D gene is possibly TRBD1 (6 bases). The V and J ends lost 7 bases and 0 bases respectively, with 12 bases between them. The CDR3 loop spans 13 amino acids. Germline CDR1 is GTSNPN and CDR2 is SVGIG (reference sequence). CDR3 nucleotides: TGTGCCTCTACCAGGGGCCTGAACACTGAAGCTTTCTTT. Its translation: CASTRGLNTEAFF.

The genes are TRBV7-9 and TRBJ2-2; the D gene is possibly TRBD1 (5 bases). Looked up from germline, CDR1 is SEHNR and CDR2 is FQNEAQ (reference sequence). V gave up 4 bases and J gave up 0 bases, with 9 bases separating them. CDR3 length: 15 amino acids. In nucleotides, the CDR3 is TGTGCCAGCAGCTCAGGGCTATCGAACACCGGGGAGCTGTTTTTT. This gives the protein CASSSGLSNTGELFF.

The chain links TRBV7-2 to TRBJ1-3; 7 nucleotides line up with TRBD1. J lost 0 bases, V lost 6 bases, and 5 bases had no gene match. The CDR3 runs 15 residues. Germline assignment: CDR1 SGHTA and CDR2 FQGNSA. The CDR3 reads CASSYRGSSGNTIYF. The DNA of the CDR3 is TGTGCCAGCAGTTACAGGGGTAGCTCTGGAAACACCATATATTTT.

V is TRBV30 and J is TRBJ1-6; 7 positions agree with TRBD1. The CDR3 is 15 residues long. Germline V gene lookup returns CDR1 GTSNPN and CDR2 SVGIG (reference sequence). V dropped 3 bases and J dropped 5; count of bases not matched to a gene: 7. CDR3 in DNA: TGTGCCTGGAGCGGGGGGGGACAGCATAATTCACCCCTCCACTTT. Residues: CAWSGGGQHNSPLHF.

The chain recombines TRBV10-1 with TRBJ2-2, with D possibly matching TRBD2 (6 bases). This CDR3 is 14 amino acids long. The germline gives CDR1 WNHNN, CDR2 SYGVQD (reference sequence). Deletions cut 5 bases from V and 2 bases from J, with 9 bases between. The CDR3 protein is CASSWGTNTGELFF. The CDR3 nucleotides read TGCGCCAGCAGTTGGGGGACTAACACCGGGGAGCTGTTTTTT.

This chain connects TRBV29-1 to TRBJ2-7; 9 bases line up with TRBD1. Germline V gene data show CDR1 as SQVTM and CDR2 as ANQGSEA. The CDR3 length is 13 residues. The junction had 4 bases not matched to a gene; V was cut back by 1 base and J by 6 bases. The CDR3, as DNA: TGCAGCGTTGAAGCTGGGACAGGGAGCGAGCAGTACTTC. Amino acid sequence: CSVEAGTGSEQYF.

The J gene is TRBJ2-3, the V gene TRBV5-1, with 10 bases aligning to TRBD2. V lost 4 bases, J lost 2 bases, and 13 bases stayed unmatched. Looked up from germline, CDR1 is SGHRS and CDR2 is YFSETQ. The CDR3 loop spans 18 amino acids. In DNA form, the CDR3 reads TGCGCCAGCAGCCCCGGCCGTCTAGCGGGGGCGATCACAGATACGCAGTATTTT. It codes for CASSPGRLAGAITDTQYF.

The chain recombines TRBV10-1 with TRBJ2-1; 10 nucleotides line up with TRBD1. With V trimmed by 8 bases and J by 8 bases, 12 bases remained unmatched. The CDR3 consists of 15 residues. Germline lookup yields CDR1 WNHNN and CDR2 SYGVQD (reference sequence). This chain's CDR3 is CASLIRDRGCDEQFF. CDR3 coding DNA: TGCGCCAGCCTTATCCGGGACAGGGGATGCGATGAGCAGTTCTTC.

This chain links TRBV2 with TRBJ1-1; 7 nucleotides match TRBD1. This CDR3 is 14 amino acids long. Germline values: CDR1 SNHLY, CDR2 FYNNEI. Trimming at V came to 6 bases and at J to 7 bases, leaving 11 bases not matched to a gene. The CDR3 sequence: CASRSRGGMGEAFF. For the CDR3, the DNA is TGTGCCAGCAGGAGCCGAGGGGGCATGGGTGAAGCTTTCTTT.

The V gene is TRBV10-3, the J gene TRBJ1-4; unclear D gene. V was trimmed by 0 bases and J by 6 bases, leaving 17 bases between them. The length of the CDR3 is 17 residues. Per germline, CDR1 ENHRY and CDR2 SYGVKD. The CDR3 sequence: CAISESAGQSPDEKLFF. Written as DNA, the CDR3 is TGTGCCATCAGTGAGTCAGCGGGCCAGAGCCCTGATGAAAAACTGTTTTTT.

This sequence joins TRBV6-1 and TRBJ1-4, with a tentative D call TRBD1 (6 bases). The CDR3 contains 14 residues. The V end was cut by 4 bases, the J end by 4 bases, with 10 bases between. Germline CDR1 is MNHNS and CDR2 is SASEGT. Here the CDR3 DNA reads TGTGCCAGCAGTGGAGGGGGAATTAATGAAAAACTGTTTTTT. Its protein product is CASSGGGINEKLFF.

The V and J genes are TRBV9 and TRBJ2-1; D possibly corresponds to TRBD2 (5 bases). Germline CDR1 reads SGDLS; CDR2 reads YYNGEE. This CDR3 spans 13 amino acids. V lost 4 bases and J 5 bases, leaving 10 bases between the germline ends. The CDR3 DNA follows: TGTGCCAGCAGCTACTCCGGGGACAATGAGCAGTTCTTC. As protein: CASSYSGDNEQFF.

The V and J genes are TRBV10-3 and TRBJ1-1; D perhaps matches TRBD1 (5 bases). V was shortened by 8 bases and J by 1 base, with 11 bases between the two germline ends. Germline V gives CDR1 ENHRY, CDR2 SYGVKD. The CDR3 is made up of 13 amino acids. CDR3 bases: TGTGCCATCTGTAGGACACCGAACACTGAAGCTTTCTTT. This encodes CAICRTPNTEAFF.

CDR3 sequence (DNA): TGTGCCAGCAGCCCCCAGAACCCAGATACGCAGTATTTT. Its translation: CASSPQNPDTQYF. V gene TRBV9 combines with J gene TRBJ2-3; D not resolved. Germline lookup yields CDR1 SGDLS and CDR2 YYNGEE. The CDR3 is 13 residues long. The ends were cut back, 4 bases at V and 4 bases at J, with 10 bases in the middle.